At least ten counts were recorded for the clone carrying this TCR beta chain. Antigen specificity is unknown. TCRdb re-called the 5' RACE reads through MiXCR, storing one row per CDR3 protein. The sample includes approximately 65,000 distinct CDR3 sequences, 3.5% to 4.5% of them seen just once. CDR3 size: 14 residues. Trimming removed 5 bases from V and 7 bases from J, with 15 bases in between. Germline V CDR1 and CDR2: LNHNV, YYDKDF (reference sequence). The data belong to a study of neurological immune-mediated disorders. Broader study findings: On phylogenetic grouping, the repertoires of 18 of 34 multiple sclerosis patients fell within one related-CDR3 cluster, constituting a possible signature.

The genes are TRBV15 and TRBJ2-1; D perhaps matches TRBD1 (7 bases). The TCR sequence derives from a man aged 45-65 years with multiple sclerosis. Sequencing was performed on PBMCs. This CDR3 is CATSSEGAVNEQFF. The CDR3 bases are TGTGCCACCAGCTCGGAGGGGGCCGTTAATGAGCAGTTCTTC.